This T cell receptor beta chain was sequenced in a study of T cell repertoires in ileal Crohn's disease. Study details: Operated complications were stricturing disease (61%) and penetrating disease (about 40%).

CDR3 length: 13 amino acids. The V end was cut by 6 bases, the J end by 0 bases, with 8 bases between. Germline loops: CDR1 MDHEN, CDR2 SYDVKM. About this clone: Its specificity is not known.

Each sample's TCRB immunosequencing used five hundred nanograms of biopsy DNA. TCRdb's copy holds only in-frame clones and misses some; the assay was immunoSEQ multiplex PCR. The table has around 11,000 clones, under 80% seen once. General study results and limits: All patients with clonality above 26.8% had endoscopic recurrence. High-frequency clones were more common in sorted CD8 than CD4 cells.

The TCR sequence derives from an adult with Crohn's disease. Material: ileal tissue. The V and J genes are TRBV28 and TRBJ1-2; no clear D gene. CDR3 nucleotides: TGTGCCAGCAGGCCGGGAGCTAACTATGGCTACACCTTC. Translation gives CASRPGANYGYTF.